A selection of T cell receptor beta chains follows, all from one sample in a study of cytomegalovirus exposure and HLA in healthy donors. Assay: immunoSEQ multiplex PCR; the TCRdb copy retains only in-frame clones and omits some. Recorded for this sample: some 64,000 clones. Sequenced: PBMCs. The source is a young woman in good health and CMV-seronegative. Each CDR3 is given with its conserved first and last residue. The D gene is left open where the match is weak.

>TRBD1|TRBV10-1|TRBJ1-1
TGCGCCAGCAAGGGGACAGTTGAGAACACTGAAGCTTTCTTT
CASKGTVENTEAFF
>TRBD1|TRBV7-2|TRBJ1-2
TGTGCCAGCAGCTCCGGGACAGGGGGGTATGGCTACACCTTC
CASSSGTGGYGYTF
>NA|TRBV15|TRBJ1-5
TGTGCCACCAGCAGAGATTTAGATAGCAATCAGCCCCAGCATTTT
CATSRDLDSNQPQHF
>TRBD2|TRBV14|TRBJ2-7
TGTGCCAGCAGCCCCCATAGCGGGTCCTACGAGCAGTACTTC
CASSPHSGSYEQYF
>NA|TRBV7-9|TRBJ1-1
TGTGCCAGCAGCACACAGGGGAACACTGAAGCTTTCTTT
CASSTQGNTEAFF
>NA|TRBV28|TRBJ2-7
TGTGCCAGCACCCTGGACTATCCGTACGAGCAGTACTTC
CASTLDYPYEQYF
>TRBD2|TRBV4-1|TRBJ2-7
TGCGCCAGCAGCCTCGATCCGGGACTAGCATCTGGCGAGCAGTACTTC
CASSLDPGLASGEQYF
>TRBD1|TRBV4-1|TRBJ1-2
TGCGCCAGCAGCCAAAGGGACAGGGGGCGCGGCTATGGCTACACCTTC
CASSQRDRGRGYGYTF
>TRBD2|TRBV7-6|TRBJ2-7
TGTGCCAGCAGCCGGGGACGAGCGGGGGAAATCTACGAGCAGTCCTTC
CASSRGRAGEIYEQSF
>NA|TRBV5-1|TRBJ1-1
TGCGCCAGCAGCCCCCTCTCCGGGGTAGGAACTGAAGCTTTCTTT
CASSPLSGVGTEAFF
>TRBD2|TRBV28|TRBJ2-2
TGTGCCAGCAGTTTATCGGTGGGACTAGTGGATTTT
CASSLSVGLVDF
>NA|TRBV28|TRBJ2-7
TGTGCCAGCATGACGGGATCTCTTGCGTACGAGCAGTACTTC
CASMTGSLAYEQYF
>NA|TRBV9|TRBJ2-7
TGTGCCAGCAGCGTAGGGGGGGTCACCTACGAGCAGTACTTC
CASSVGGVTYEQYF
>NA|TRBV5-1|TRBJ2-7
TGCGCCAGCAGCACCGGTCCAGGGGCGGTCAACGAGCAGTACTTC
CASSTGPGAVNEQYF
>NA|TRBV9|TRBJ2-7
TGTGCCAGCAGCGTCGGGCGGGCCGACTCCTACGAGCAGTACTTC
CASSVGRADSYEQYF
>TRBD2|TRBV5-1|TRBJ2-7
TGCGCCAGCAGCTCCCTTAGCGGGGGGGCTGGGGAGCAGTACTTC
CASSSLSGGAGEQYF
>TRBD1|TRBV5-1|TRBJ1-1
TGCGCCAGCAGCGGCGGGGGGGGCAGGGGGTCTGAAGCTTTCTTT
CASSGGGGRGSEAFF
>NA|TRBV5-4|TRBJ1-6
TGTGCCAGCAGCTTGGAGGCGGTCAGCCCACCCCTCCACTTT
CASSLEAVSPPLHF
>TRBD2|TRBV5-1|TRBJ2-1
TGCGCCAGCAGCTTGAGAGGAGTAGCGGGAGGATTATACAATGAGCAGTTCTTC
CASSLRGVAGGLYNEQFF
>NA|TRBV29-1|TRBJ1-1
TGCAGCGTTGAATGGGAGGCATTCCAGGCCGGGTCAGCTTTCTTT
CSVEWEAFQAGSAFF
>TRBD1|TRBV30|TRBJ1-2
TGTGCCTGGAGATGGACAGGGGGCTACACCTTC
CAWRWTGGYTF
>TRBD2|TRBV9|TRBJ2-3
TGTGCCAGCAGCGAACGACTAGCGACAGATACGCAGTATTTT
CASSERLATDTQYF
>TRBD2|TRBV4-1|TRBJ2-1
TGCGCCAGCAGCTCATCCCTTAGCGGGACCTACAATGAGCAGTTCTTC
CASSSSLSGTYNEQFF
>NA|TRBV4-1|TRBJ1-2
TGCGCCAGCAGCCAAGATTTAACGGGTGGCTACACCTTC
CASSQDLTGGYTF
>NA|TRBV5-1|TRBJ2-5
TGCGCCAGCAGCTCCGAGGGACTGGAGACCCAGTACTTC
CASSSEGLETQYF
>TRBD2|TRBV6-5|TRBJ2-7
TGTGCCAGCAGTTACGGTCTAGCGGCCTACGAGCAGTACTTC
CASSYGLAAYEQYF
>TRBD2|TRBV6-5|TRBJ2-7
TGTGCCAGCTCGGGGCGGGGGGCCTCCGTTGAGCAGTACTTC
CASSGRGASVEQYF
>NA|TRBV4-3|TRBJ1-2
TGCGCCAGCAGCCAAGAGGACAGTGTCTATGGCTACACCTTC
CASSQEDSVYGYTF
>NA|TRBV5-1|TRBJ2-7
TGCGCCAGCAGCTTGGGACAGGACGCCTACGAGCAGTACTTC
CASSLGQDAYEQYF
>TRBD2|TRBV13|TRBJ2-7
TGTGCCAGCAGCTTAGAGGGACTAGCGGGGAACGAGCAGTACTTC
CASSLEGLAGNEQYF
>NA|TRBV28|TRBJ1-1
TGTGCCAGCAGTTGGGGCGGGGTCACTGAAGCTTTCTTT
CASSWGGVTEAFF
>TRBD1|TRBV4-2|TRBJ1-5
TGTGCCAGCAGCGGGACAGGAGCGAGCAATCAGCCCCAGCATTTT
CASSGTGASNQPQHF
>NA|TRBV28|TRBJ1-1
TGTGCCAGCAGTTTAGAACAATTGAACACTGAAGCTTTCTTT
CASSLEQLNTEAFF
>TRBD2|TRBV27|TRBJ2-7
TGTGCCAGCAGCAGGACTAGCGCCTTCTACGAGCAGTACTTC
CASSRTSAFYEQYF
>NA|TRBV7-9|TRBJ2-7
TGTGCCAGCAGCTTAAGCCAGGGCCACGAGCAGTACTTC
CASSLSQGHEQYF
>NA|TRBV6-1|TRBJ2-7
TGTGCCACATCCCCGCAGGGTTCAGGCTACTTC
CATSPQGSGYF
>NA|TRBV5-6|TRBJ2-3
TGTGCCAGCAGCTTGGCTCCATGGGGGGGCCGTGGGACGCAGTATTTT
CASSLAPWGGRGTQYF
>TRBD1|TRBV4-2|TRBJ1-1
TGTGCCAGCAGCCAACAGACAGGGACCACTGAAGCTTTCTTT
CASSQQTGTTEAFF
>NA|TRBV5-4|TRBJ2-6
TGTGCCAGCAGCAACAGAGACAGAACTGGGGCCAACGTCCTGACTTTC
CASSNRDRTGANVLTF
>NA|TRBV30|TRBJ2-1
TGTGCTCGTGATGTAGGCGGGATCGACAATGAGCAGTTCTTC
CARDVGGIDNEQFF
>NA|TRBV29-1|TRBJ2-1
TGCAGCGGAACAGGGGGCGCGGAGACTAGCGGGCATGAGCAGTTCTTC
CSGTGGAETSGHEQFF
>NA|TRBV4-2|TRBJ2-5
TGTGCCAGCAGCCAAGGAAGAGGTGAAGAGACCCAGTACTTC
CASSQGRGEETQYF
>NA|TRBV10-2|TRBJ1-1
TGCGCCAGCAGCGATGACAGGTACACTGAAGCTTTCTTT
CASSDDRYTEAFF
>TRBD2|TRBV7-6|TRBJ2-3
TGTGCCAGCAGCTTCGAGGGGCTAGCGGACCACACAGATACGCAGTATTTT
CASSFEGLADHTDTQYF
>NA|TRBV6-5|TRBJ2-1
TGTGCCAGCACCAAGCCTTCGGGGTTCGGGAATGAGCAGTTCTTC
CASTKPSGFGNEQFF
>TRBD1|TRBV6-1|TRBJ1-1
TGTGCCAGCAGTGAAGTCGTGGGACAGGCGGAGGAAGCTTTCTTT
CASSEVVGQAEEAFF
>NA|TRBV13|TRBJ2-3
TGTGCCAGCAGCTTAGACAGCACGCAGTATTTT
CASSLDSTQYF
>TRBD2|TRBV11-3|TRBJ2-3
TGTGCCAGCAGCTCCTTGGGAGGGAGCACAGATACGCAGTATTTT
CASSSLGGSTDTQYF
>NA|TRBV9|TRBJ1-2
TGTGCCAGCAGCCCCCCGGCGGGGCGGTATGGCTACACCTTC
CASSPPAGRYGYTF
>TRBD1|TRBV28|TRBJ2-7
TGTGCCAGCACTACCGGGACAGACTACTACGAGCAGTACTTC
CASTTGTDYYEQYF
>NA|TRBV5-1|TRBJ2-7
TGCGCCAGCAGCTTGTACAGGGTCGACGAGCAGTACTTC
CASSLYRVDEQYF
>NA|TRBV7-9|TRBJ2-3
TGTGCCAGCAGCCCGCGGGCCTTTCTAGATACGCAGTATTTT
CASSPRAFLDTQYF
>TRBD1|TRBV28|TRBJ2-7
TGTGCCAGCAGAGACAGGGAATATGATGCCTACGAGCAGTACTTC
CASRDREYDAYEQYF